The 28 T cell receptor beta chains listed next were all sequenced from one sample in a study of cytomegalovirus exposure and HLA in healthy donors. The PCR made use of 60 Vbeta and 13 Jbeta primers. This table comes from immunoSEQ multiplex PCR, and its TCRdb copy is limited to in-frame clones, with some not included. The sample lists 110,000 or so clones, roughly 80% occurring once. Sequenced material: PBMCs. The receptors originated from a woman aged 50 to 60 in good health and CMV-seropositive.

CDR3 nucleotide sequence: TGTGCCAGCAGCTTAAGGGACAGGGGAAATAGTGGTGCGTACGAGCAGTACTTC. It specifies CASSLRDRGNSGAYEQYF. The chain joins TRBV7-8 to TRBJ2-7; TRBD1 matches 10 bases. The germline gives CDR1 SGHVS, CDR2 FQNEAQ. The CDR3 length is 18 residues. V was pared by 2 bases and J by 4 bases, with 14 bases of the junction left unmatched.

The CDR3 nucleotides read TGTGCCAGCAGCAAAGTAAGGGGGGGGTCTATGAACACTGAAGCTTTCTTT. It codes for CASSKVRGGSMNTEAFF. V is TRBV21-1 and J is TRBJ1-1. TRBV21-1 is a pseudogene locus. The CDR3 totals 17 residues.

This chain uses TRBV27 with TRBJ1-6, with 8 bases matching TRBD1. The CDR3 has 16 residues. The germline V gene has CDR1 MNHEY and CDR2 SMNVEV (reference sequence). V dropped 4 bases and J dropped 2; count of bases not matched to a gene: 4. For the CDR3, the DNA is TGTGCCAGCAGTTCTGACAGGGGCGCCTATAATTCACCCCTCCACTTT. This translates into CASSSDRGAYNSPLHF.

The rearrangement links TRBV21-1 to TRBJ2-7; the D segment call TRBD2 is taken from the table without a DNA check. TRBV21-1 is noted as a pseudogene. There are 12 residues in the CDR3. The CDR3 nucleotides read TGTGCCATCTCAACGGTTTCCTACGAGCAGTACTTC. Encoded protein: CAISTVSYEQYF.

CDR3 amino acids: CASSMTTHYNEQFF. In nucleotides, the CDR3 is TGTGCCAGCAGCATGACTACACATTACAATGAGCAGTTCTTC. The V gene is TRBV7-9, the J gene TRBJ2-1, with D possibly TRBD2 on 5 matching bases. Germline lookup yields CDR1 SEHNR and CDR2 FQNEAQ (reference sequence). V was clipped by 5 bases and J by 4 bases, with 12 bases between them. This CDR3 comprises 14 residues.

This chain links TRBV11-2 with TRBJ2-5; 9 bases are shared with TRBD2. This CDR3 is 17 amino acids long. The V gene end was trimmed by 4 bases and the J gene end by 5 bases; junction bases not matched to a gene: 14. The germline V gene has CDR1 SGHAT and CDR2 FQNNGV. CDR3 protein: CASSSSGGAGGGETQYF. The DNA for the CDR3 is TGTGCCAGCAGCTCCTCGGGGGGAGCGGGGGGTGGTGAGACCCAGTACTTC. Filled out from reference TRBV11-2 and TRBJ2-5, the complete variable domain reads EAGVAQSPRYKIIEKRQSVAFWCNPISGHATLYWYQQILGQGPKLLIQFQNNGVVDDSQLPKDRFSAERLKGVDSTLKIQPAKLEDSAVYLCASSSSGGAGGGETQYFGPGTRLLVL.

The sample holds one count of this clone. V usage is TRBV9 and J usage is TRBJ2-5, with 12 bases that match TRBD2. This CDR3 comprises 16 residues. V dropped 3 bases and J dropped 3; count of bases not matched to a gene: 6. The germline CDR1 and CDR2 sequences are SGDLS and YYNGEE. The CDR3 nucleotides read TGTGCCAGCAGCGGCCTAGCGGGGGGGCCCGAAGAGACCCAGTACTTC. It yields the protein CASSGLAGGPEETQYF.

Concerning this clone: Germline is not matched at one junction end, which may reflect a read error. V gene TRBV7-9 combines with J gene TRBJ1-1; TRBD1 aligns across 10 bases. CDR3 length: 16 residues. CDR1 SEHNR and CDR2 FQNEAQ come from the germline V gene (reference sequence). The CDR3 spells CSSSATGGDLNTEAFF. In DNA form, the CDR3 reads TGTTCCAGCAGCGCGACAGGGGGCGATCTGAACACTGAAGCTTTCTTT.

A few counts support this clone. The chain uses TRBV4-2 and TRBJ2-3, with 8 bases aligning to TRBD2. This CDR3 spans 20 amino acids. The junction had 19 bases not matched to a gene; V was cut back by 4 bases and J by 1 base. Germline values: CDR1 LGHNA, CDR2 YNFKEQ. CDR3 sequence reads: CASSRSPGGRGGRGTDTQYF. The CDR3, as DNA: TGTGCCAGCAGCCGATCCCCTGGAGGACGGGGGGGGAGGGGCACAGATACGCAGTATTTT.

The chain couples TRBV5-4 to TRBJ2-7; possible D gene TRBD2, 6 bases. CDR3 length equals 14 residues. Germline V gene data show CDR1 as SGHNT and CDR2 as YYREEE (reference sequence). V was cut by 3 bases and J by 0 bases, with 10 bases left in between. CDR3 DNA: TGTGCCAGCAGCTCCCGGGACTTCTCCTACGAGCAGTACTTC. Its translation: CASSSRDFSYEQYF.

This clone was recorded only once. The chain is built from TRBV6-1 and TRBJ2-1, with D maybe TRBD1 (6 bases). CDR1 is MNHNS and CDR2 is SASEGT in the germline V gene. The CDR3 extends over 15 amino acids. The V gene lost 4 bases and the J gene lost 0 bases, with 10 bases spanning the gap. The DNA for the CDR3 is TGTGCCAGCAGTGCAACAGGGAGCTCCTACAATGAGCAGTTCTTC. The encoded protein is CASSATGSSYNEQFF.

The V gene is TRBV5-4, the J gene TRBJ2-7; TRBD1 matches at 7 bases. Trimming removed 7 bases from V and 1 base from J; junction bases left unmatched: 8. This CDR3 has 14 residues. Looked up from germline, CDR1 is SGHNT and CDR2 is YYREEE (reference sequence). CDR3 amino acids: CASQVKGQSYEQYF. In DNA, the CDR3 is TGTGCCAGCCAGGTAAAGGGACAGTCCTACGAGCAGTACTTC.

The chain joins TRBV19 to TRBJ1-2, with D possibly matching TRBD1 (5 bases). The CDR3 is made up of 16 amino acids. Germline assignment: CDR1 LNHDA and CDR2 SQIVND (reference sequence). Trimming removed 5 bases from V and 4 bases from J, with 20 bases in between. The CDR3 region is CASSVTSGLTSYGYTF. DNA for the CDR3: TGTGCCAGTAGTGTGACCTCGGGACTCACCTCCTATGGCTACACCTTC.

This rearrangement joins TRBV5-1 to TRBJ2-1; D remains unclear. Trimming pared 1 base from V and 9 bases from J, leaving 14 bases between. The CDR3 consists of 14 residues. Germline lookup yields CDR1 SGHRS and CDR2 YFSETQ. The DNA for the CDR3 is TGCGCCAGCAGCTTGAACTTTGGTCGAGGTGAGCAGTTCTTC. Encoded protein: CASSLNFGRGEQFF.

This clone appeared a few times. J is TRBJ2-7 and V is TRBV19, with 7 bases fitting TRBD1. V trimming: 5 bases; J trimming: 1 base; junction bases outside the gene matches: 5. Per the germline V gene, CDR1 is LNHDA and CDR2 is SQIVND (reference sequence). The CDR3 spans 14 residues. The CDR3 nucleotides are TGTGCCAGTAGTGTCGACAGGGTATCCTACGAGCAGTACTTC. Its protein product is CASSVDRVSYEQYF. Full variable domain (outside the CDR3, taken from reference TRBV19 and TRBJ2-7): DGGITQSPKYLFRKEGQNVTLSCEQNLNHDAMYWYRQDPGQGLRLIYYSQIVNDFQKGDIAEGYSVSREKKESFPLTVTSAQKNPTAFYLCASSVDRVSYEQYFGPGTRLTVT.

This chain uses TRBV15 with TRBJ1-5, with a tentative D call TRBD1 (5 bases). Germline V gene lookup returns CDR1 LNHNV and CDR2 YYDKDF (reference sequence). This CDR3 is 15 amino acids long. Trimming took 0 bases from V and 7 from J, leaving 13 bases between them. The CDR3 sequence is CATSRDGAPRQPQHF. CDR3 DNA: TGTGCCACCAGCAGAGATGGGGCCCCTAGGCAGCCCCAGCATTTT.

The chain combines TRBV7-2 with TRBJ2-1, with 12 bases identical to TRBD2. V lost 6 bases and J lost 5; bases outside the gene matches: 5. This CDR3 has 15 amino acids. Germline V CDR1 and CDR2: SGHTA, FQGNSA. The CDR3 reads CASSLLAGGDNEQFF. Written as DNA, the CDR3 is TGTGCCAGCAGTTTACTAGCGGGAGGCGACAATGAGCAGTTCTTC. The full variable domain, in which reference TRBV7-2 and TRBJ2-1 provide the parts outside the CDR3, is GAGVSQSPSNKVTEKGKDVELRCDPISGHTALYWYRQSLGQGLEFLIYFQGNSAPDKSGLPSDRFSAERTGGSVSTLTIQRTQQEDSAVYLCASSLLAGGDNEQFFGPGTRLTVL.

This chain connects TRBV7-9 to TRBJ2-2; maybe TRBD1 (7 bases). The germline CDR1 and CDR2 sequences are SEHNR and FQNEAQ (reference sequence). The CDR3 sequence is 13 residues long. Trimming took 8 bases from V and 7 from J, leaving 14 bases between them. As DNA, the CDR3 is TGTGCCAGCGGACAGGAGGGAATCGGGGAGCTGTTTTTT. Translated: CASGQEGIGELFF.

In this sample, this clone turned up once. CDR3 region: CASSLTGGSYGYTF. In DNA form, the CDR3 reads TGTGCCAGCAGCTTAACCGGCGGGAGCTATGGCTACACCTTC. V is TRBV13 and J is TRBJ1-2; D gene ambiguous. This CDR3 region has 14 residues. Germline CDR1 is PRHDT and CDR2 is FYEKMQ (reference sequence). V lost 2 bases and J lost 4, with 11 bases in between.

In nucleotides, the CDR3 is TGCGCCAGCAGCCAAGATCGGACACCCCCTAACTATGGCTACACCTTC. As protein: CASSQDRTPPNYGYTF. V gene TRBV4-3 combines with J gene TRBJ1-2; a possible D gene is TRBD1 (5 bases). The CDR3 runs to 16 residues. V lost 0 bases and J lost 0, with 11 bases in between. The germline gives CDR1 LGHNA, CDR2 YSLEER.

This chain uses TRBV10-3 with TRBJ2-5, with 7 bases lining up with TRBD2. From germline, CDR1 is ENHRY and CDR2 SYGVKD. The CDR3 sequence is 13 residues long. V lost 5 bases, J lost 5 bases, and 5 bases stayed unmatched. As DNA, the CDR3 is TGTGCCATCAGTTCGGCGGGAGTGGAGACCCAGTACTTC. Amino acid sequence: CAISSAGVETQYF.

V is TRBV6-5 and J is TRBJ1-1; tentative D call: TRBD1 (5 bases). CDR3 length: 11 residues. Germline loops: CDR1 MNHEY, CDR2 SVGAGI. Trimming removed 6 bases from V and 10 bases from J, with 12 bases in between. The CDR3 reads CASSHRQRAFF. CDR3 coding DNA: TGTGCCAGCAGCCATCGACAGAGAGCTTTCTTT.

The rearrangement links TRBV6-1 to TRBJ2-2; 7 nucleotides align to TRBD2. The V segment lost 7 bases and the J segment 6 bases; nucleotides outside the gene matches: 8. Germline V gene lookup returns CDR1 MNHNS and CDR2 SASEGT. The CDR3 covers 14 residues. The DNA of the CDR3 is TGTGCCAGCATGAACCCAGCGGGATCCGGGGAGCTGTTTTTT. Protein sequence: CASMNPAGSGELFF.

The chain combines TRBV4-2 with TRBJ2-2; 7 positions match TRBD2. The CDR3 sequence is 14 residues long. V lost 1 base and J lost 7; bases outside the gene matches: 3. Germline loops: CDR1 LGHNA, CDR2 YNFKEQ. DNA for the CDR3: TGTGCCAGCAGCCAAGGAAGCGGGGACGGGGAGCTGTTTTTT. Amino acids: CASSQGSGDGELFF.

For this clone: The sample holds other DNA sequences that translate to the same CDR3. The rearrangement links TRBV19 to TRBJ2-1; the D gene is possibly TRBD2 (6 bases). The V gene's germline CDR1 is LNHDA and CDR2 SQIVND (reference sequence). Trimming pared 1 base from V and 4 bases from J, leaving 11 bases between. The CDR3 is made up of 15 amino acids. The DNA of the CDR3 is TGTGCCAGTAGTATAGCGGGGACTGTTTACAATGAGCAGTTCTTC. Translation: CASSIAGTVYNEQFF.

The J gene is TRBJ2-3, the V gene TRBV29-1, with D perhaps TRBD1 (5 bases). This CDR3 contains 16 residues. Germline CDR1 SQVTM, CDR2 ANQGSEA. The V end lost 0 bases, the J end lost 5 bases, and 18 bases lay between the germline ends. CDR3 amino acids: CSVEENRRTPGDTQYF. CDR3 bases: TGCAGCGTTGAAGAAAACAGGCGAACCCCCGGAGATACGCAGTATTTT.

This chain connects TRBV2 to TRBJ1-2; D is ambiguous. Germline CDR1 SNHLY, CDR2 FYNNEI. Trimming cost V 1 base and J 4 bases, with 13 bases left between them. The CDR3 consists of 15 residues. The CDR3 loop is CASSEVKAIAYGYTF. For the CDR3, the DNA is TGTGCCAGCAGTGAAGTGAAGGCGATAGCCTATGGCTACACCTTC. Full variable domain (outside the CDR3, taken from reference TRBV2 and TRBJ1-2): EPEVTQTPSHQVTQMGQEVILRCVPISNHLYFYWYRQILGQKVEFLVSFYNNEISEKSEIFDDQFSVERPDGSNFTLKIRSTKLEDSAMYFCASSEVKAIAYGYTFGSGTRLTVV.

The chain couples TRBV11-3 to TRBJ2-3; TRBD1 is a possible D gene (5 bases). Germline values: CDR1 SGHNT, CDR2 YENEEA. The CDR3 is 15 residues long. Trimming shortened V by 0 bases and J by 6 bases, and 13 bases separated the two germline ends. The CDR3 loop is CASSLEPGPWDTQYF. The CDR3, as DNA: TGTGCCAGCAGCTTAGAACCAGGGCCCTGGGATACGCAGTATTTT.